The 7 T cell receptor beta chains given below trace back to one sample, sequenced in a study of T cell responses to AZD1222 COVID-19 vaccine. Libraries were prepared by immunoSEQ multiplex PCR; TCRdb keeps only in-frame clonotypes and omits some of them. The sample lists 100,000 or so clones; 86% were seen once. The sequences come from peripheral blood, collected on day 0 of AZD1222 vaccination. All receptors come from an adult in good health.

CDR3 in DNA: TGTGCCAGCAGCTTAGCCCGGACAGGACAAACCTACAATGAGCAGTTCTTC. Its translation is CASSLARTGQTYNEQFF. The chain links TRBV13 to TRBJ2-1; 7 bases agree with TRBD1. Germline assignment: CDR1 PRHDT and CDR2 FYEKMQ (reference sequence). The trim removed 1 base at V and 2 bases at J, leaving 8 bases unmatched. The CDR3 contains 17 residues.

CDR3 bases: TGTGCCAGCAGCATGGACAGGGCGAGCTCCTACGAGCAGTACTTC. Amino acid sequence: CASSMDRASSYEQYF. V is TRBV27 and J is TRBJ2-7; TRBD1 agrees at 8 bases. The CDR3 spans 15 residues. The trim removed 6 bases at V and 0 bases at J, leaving 7 bases unmatched. Germline lookup yields CDR1 MNHEY and CDR2 SMNVEV (reference sequence).

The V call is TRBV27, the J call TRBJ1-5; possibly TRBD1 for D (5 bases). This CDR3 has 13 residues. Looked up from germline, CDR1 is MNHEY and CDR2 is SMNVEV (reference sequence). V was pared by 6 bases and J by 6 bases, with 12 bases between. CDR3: CASRSRDFQPQHF. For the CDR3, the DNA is TGTGCCAGCAGGTCCCGGGACTTTCAGCCCCAGCATTTT.

CDR3: CASSDGSPPTEQYF. The CDR3 DNA reads TGTGCCAGCAGTGATGGGAGCCCGCCTACCGAGCAGTACTTC. J is TRBJ2-7 and V is TRBV6-1; possibly TRBD2 for D (5 bases). CDR1 MNHNS and CDR2 SASEGT come from the germline V gene. The CDR3 runs to 14 residues. The V and J ends lost 3 bases and 6 bases respectively, with 15 bases between them.

The CDR3 coding sequence is TGTGCTGTCTCATGGGACATAAATAATTCACCCCTCCACTTT. This encodes CAVSWDINNSPLHF. The chain is built from TRBV6-5 and TRBJ1-6; tentatively, D is TRBD1 (6 bases). CDR1 and CDR2 (germline): MNHEY, SVGAGI. CDR3 size: 14 residues.

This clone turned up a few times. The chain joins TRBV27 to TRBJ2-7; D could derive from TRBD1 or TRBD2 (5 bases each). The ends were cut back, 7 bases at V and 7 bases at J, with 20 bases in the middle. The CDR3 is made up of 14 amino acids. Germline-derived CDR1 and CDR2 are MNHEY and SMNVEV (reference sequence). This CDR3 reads CASILPLGTWEQYF. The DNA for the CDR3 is TGTGCCAGCATTCTACCCTTAGGGACGTGGGAGCAGTACTTC.

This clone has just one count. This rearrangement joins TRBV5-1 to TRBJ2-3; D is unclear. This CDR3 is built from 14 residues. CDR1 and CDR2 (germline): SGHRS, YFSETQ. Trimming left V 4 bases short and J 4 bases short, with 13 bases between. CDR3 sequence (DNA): TGCGCCAGCAGCGCGCAGGCGGCCTCAGATACGCAGTATTTT. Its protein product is CASSAQAASDTQYF.